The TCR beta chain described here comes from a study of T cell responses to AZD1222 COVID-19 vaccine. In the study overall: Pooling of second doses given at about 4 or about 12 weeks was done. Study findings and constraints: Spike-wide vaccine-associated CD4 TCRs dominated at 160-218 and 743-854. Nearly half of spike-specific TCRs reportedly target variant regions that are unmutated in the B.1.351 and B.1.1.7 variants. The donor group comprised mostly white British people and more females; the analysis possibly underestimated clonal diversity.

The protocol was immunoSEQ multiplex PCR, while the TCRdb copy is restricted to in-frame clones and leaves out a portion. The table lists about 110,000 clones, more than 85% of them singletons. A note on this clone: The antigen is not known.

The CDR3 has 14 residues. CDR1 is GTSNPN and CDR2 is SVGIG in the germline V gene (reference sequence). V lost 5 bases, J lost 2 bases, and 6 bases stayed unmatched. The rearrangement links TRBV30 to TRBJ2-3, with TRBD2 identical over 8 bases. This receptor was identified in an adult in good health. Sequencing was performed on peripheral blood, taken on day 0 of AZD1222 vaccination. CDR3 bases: TGTGCCTGGGGAAGCGGGGGAATCACAGATACGCAGTATTTT. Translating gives CAWGSGGITDTQYF.